These T cell receptor beta chains were read from a single sample in a study of blood T cell repertoires in COVID-19. This table comes from immunoSEQ multiplex PCR, and its TCRdb copy is limited to in-frame clones, with some not included. The table lists around 290,000 clones, 80% to 95% of them singletons, with over 2% in the top ten. Input material: peripheral blood. The receptors were gathered from a woman between 25 and 40 years old with COVID-19, enrolled during active disease. CDR3s leave out the opening cysteine and the closing phenylalanine or tryptophan.

j_call v_call cdr3_aa
TRBJ2-5 TRBV6-5 ASSNEGGQRETQY
TRBJ2-3 TRBV27 ASSSTSTDTQY
TRBJ1-3 TRBV5-6 ASSLLTGSEVSGNTIY
TRBJ2-1 TRBV5-6 ASGGYKGGSSYNEQF
TRBJ1-2 TRBV27 ASSWTANYGYT
TRBJ1-2 TRBV9 ASSRDSAYGYT
TRBJ2-7 TRBV2 ASKEGGYEQY
TRBJ2-7 TRBV27 ASSHPGQPYEQY
TRBJ2-7 TRBV4-2 ASSQAKIGTSWEQY
TRBJ1-1 TRBV28 ASSPRTGNTEAF
TRBJ2-7 TRBV1 TSSQGGPGTSGNPQEYEQY
TRBJ1-2 TRBV28 ASSLTGQGARENGYT
TRBJ2-2 TRBV5-1 ASSPLGGPDTGELF
TRBJ2-5 TRBV7-8 ASSSGTIGQETQY
TRBJ1-4 TRBV18 ASSPRQTATNEKLF
TRBJ1-2 TRBV28 ASRPTGDNGYT
TRBJ2-7 TRBV21-1 ASSINGTQTSYEQY
TRBJ2-7 TRBV15 ATSSGGTGYEQY
TRBJ1-1 TRBV6-5 ATIRGVNTEAF
TRBJ2-2 TRBV7-9 ASLGGSNTGELF